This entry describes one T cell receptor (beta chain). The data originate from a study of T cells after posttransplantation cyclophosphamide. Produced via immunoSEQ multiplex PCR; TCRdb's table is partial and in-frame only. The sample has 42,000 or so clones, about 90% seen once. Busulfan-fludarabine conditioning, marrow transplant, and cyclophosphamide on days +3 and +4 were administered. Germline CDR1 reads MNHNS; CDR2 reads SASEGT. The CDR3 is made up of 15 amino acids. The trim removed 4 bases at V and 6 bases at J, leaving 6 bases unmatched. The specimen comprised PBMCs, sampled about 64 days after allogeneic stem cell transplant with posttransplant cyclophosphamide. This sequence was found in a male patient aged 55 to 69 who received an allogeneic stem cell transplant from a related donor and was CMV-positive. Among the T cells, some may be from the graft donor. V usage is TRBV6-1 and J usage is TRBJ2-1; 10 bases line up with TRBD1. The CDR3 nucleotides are TGTGCCAGCAGTGGAGCCTGGACAGGGGGCAATGAGCAGTTCTTC. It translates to CASSGAWTGGNEQFF.